This T cell receptor (beta chain) came from a study of OX40 agonist ivuxolimab in advanced cancers. The CDR3 covers 13 residues. From germline, CDR1 is GTSNPN and CDR2 SVGIG (reference sequence). V was cut by 2 bases and J by 7 bases, with 11 bases left in between. Sequencing used immunoSEQ multiplex PCR; TCRdb keeps in-frame clones, though not all of them. The repertoire has under 70,000 clones, about 92% of them found once; the top ten carry 0.55% to 0.8%. This TCR was sampled from an adult with an advanced solid tumor such as melanoma, head and neck, liver or kidney cancer. The chain employs TRBV30 and TRBJ1-4; D is possibly TRBD1 (6 bases). Material: CD4+ or CD8+ T cells sorted from blood, obtained in a trial of the OX40 agonist ivuxolimab. The CDR3 sequence is CAWSNREAEKLFF. CDR3 coding DNA: TGTGCCTGGAGTAACAGGGAGGCTGAAAAACTGTTTTTT.